This T cell receptor (beta chain) emerged from a study of regulatory T cells in long-lasting Graves disease. Ten or more counts support this clonotype. CDR1 is SEHNR and CDR2 is FQNEAQ in the germline V gene (reference sequence). The V gene lost 0 bases and the J gene lost 7 bases, with 7 bases spanning the gap. The CDR3 consists of 14 residues. Arm-PCR of CDR3 regions and iRepertoire HTBI primers were the basis on which TCR beta libraries were built. Each CDR3 protein is one row after TCRdb ran MiXCR on the multiplex PCR reads. Of around 250,000 distinct CDR3 sequences listed, around 20% are singletons. Stated time point: newly diagnosed GD, antithyroid drugs for less than 3 months. PBMCs were the source of the RNA used for TCR sequencing. All patients originated from an endocrinology department located in Xi'an, China.

The specimen comprised peripheral blood mononuclear cells (PBMCs), sampled at new diagnosis, from a patient treated with antithyroid drugs. The source of this sequence is a female donor with Graves disease. The V gene is TRBV7-9, the J gene TRBJ1-6; D perhaps matches TRBD1 (5 bases). The CDR3 DNA reads TGTGCCAGCAGCTTAGCTCGACAGAATTCACCCCTCCACTTT. It specifies CASSLARQNSPLHF.